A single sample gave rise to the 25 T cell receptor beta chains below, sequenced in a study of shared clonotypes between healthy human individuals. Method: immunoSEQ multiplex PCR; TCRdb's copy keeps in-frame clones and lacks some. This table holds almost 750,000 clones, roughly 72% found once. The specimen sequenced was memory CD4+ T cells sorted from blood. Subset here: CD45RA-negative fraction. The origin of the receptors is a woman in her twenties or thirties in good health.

The CDR3 protein is CASSPRQGSYGYTF. In nucleotides, the CDR3 is TGTGCCAGCAGTCCAAGACAGGGTAGCTATGGCTACACCTTC. This rearrangement joins TRBV27 to TRBJ1-2; TRBD1 agrees at 7 bases. The germline gives CDR1 MNHEY, CDR2 SMNVEV (reference sequence). The CDR3 has 14 amino acids. J was trimmed by 4 bases and V by 5 bases; bases with no gene match: 7.

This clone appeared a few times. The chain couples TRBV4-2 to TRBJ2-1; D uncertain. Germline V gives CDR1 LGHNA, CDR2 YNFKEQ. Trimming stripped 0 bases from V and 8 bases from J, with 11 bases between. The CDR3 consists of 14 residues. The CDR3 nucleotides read TGTGCCAGCAGCCAAGAGATAGGTCGGGATGAGCAGTTCTTC. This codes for CASSQEIGRDEQFF.

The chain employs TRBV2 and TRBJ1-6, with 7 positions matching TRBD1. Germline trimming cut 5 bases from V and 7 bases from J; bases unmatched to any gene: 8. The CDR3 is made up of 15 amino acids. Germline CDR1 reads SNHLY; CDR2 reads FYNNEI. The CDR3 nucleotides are TGTGCCAGCAGTAAAACAACAGGGGCAAATTCACCCCTCCACTTT. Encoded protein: CASSKTTGANSPLHF.

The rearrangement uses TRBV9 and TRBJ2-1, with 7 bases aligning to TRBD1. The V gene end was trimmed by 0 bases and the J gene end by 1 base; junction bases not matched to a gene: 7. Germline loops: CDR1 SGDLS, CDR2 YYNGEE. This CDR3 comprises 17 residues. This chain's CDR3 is CASSVGMAGGSYNEQFF. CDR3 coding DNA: TGTGCCAGCAGCGTAGGTATGGCAGGGGGATCCTACAATGAGCAGTTCTTC.

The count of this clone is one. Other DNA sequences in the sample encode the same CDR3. The CDR3 DNA follows: TGTGCCAGCAGTTTAATCTATAGCAATCAGCCCCAGCATTTT. Protein: CASSLIYSNQPQHF. The rearrangement joins TRBV28 to TRBJ1-5; D is undetermined. Germline CDR1 MDHEN, CDR2 SYDVKM. The CDR3 is made up of 14 amino acids. The ends were cut back, 2 bases at V and 0 bases at J, with 5 bases in the middle.

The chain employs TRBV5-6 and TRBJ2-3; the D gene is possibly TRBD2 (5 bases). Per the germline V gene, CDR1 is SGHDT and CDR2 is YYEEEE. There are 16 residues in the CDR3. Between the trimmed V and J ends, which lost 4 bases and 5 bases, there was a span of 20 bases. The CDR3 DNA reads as TGTGCCAGCAGCCACAGACGACAAGGAGGACGAGATACGCAGTATTTT. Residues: CASSHRRQGGRDTQYF.

CDR3 sequence: CASSSDGGSTDTQYF. CDR3 in DNA: TGTGCCAGCAGTTCTGATGGTGGGAGCACAGATACGCAGTATTTT. This chain connects TRBV7-9 to TRBJ2-3; D ambiguous. V shed 6 bases and J shed 0 bases, with 13 bases lying between them. This CDR3 spans 15 amino acids. CDR1 and CDR2 (germline): SEHNR, FQNEAQ (reference sequence).

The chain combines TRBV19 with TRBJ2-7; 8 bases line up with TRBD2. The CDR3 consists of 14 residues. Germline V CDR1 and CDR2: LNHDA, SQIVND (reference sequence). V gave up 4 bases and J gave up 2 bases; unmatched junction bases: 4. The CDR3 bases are TGTGCCAGTAGTACAGCGGGGGAGCCCTACGAGCAGTACTTC. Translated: CASSTAGEPYEQYF.

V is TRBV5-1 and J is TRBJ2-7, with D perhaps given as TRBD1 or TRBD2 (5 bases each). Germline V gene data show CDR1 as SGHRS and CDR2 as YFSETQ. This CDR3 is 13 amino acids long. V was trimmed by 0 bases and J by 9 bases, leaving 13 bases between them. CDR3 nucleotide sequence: TGCGCCAGCAGCTTGGGGGGGACGGAACCGCAGTACTTC. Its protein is CASSLGGTEPQYF.

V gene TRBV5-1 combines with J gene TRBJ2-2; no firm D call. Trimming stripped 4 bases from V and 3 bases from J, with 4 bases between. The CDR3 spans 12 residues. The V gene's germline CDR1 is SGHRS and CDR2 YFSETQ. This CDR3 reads CASSTYTGELFF. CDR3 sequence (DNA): TGCGCCAGCAGCACATACACCGGGGAGCTGTTTTTT.

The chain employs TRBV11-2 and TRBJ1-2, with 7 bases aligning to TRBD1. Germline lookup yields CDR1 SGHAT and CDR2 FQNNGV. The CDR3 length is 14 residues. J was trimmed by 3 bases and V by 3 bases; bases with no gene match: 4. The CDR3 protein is CASSFDREDYGYTF. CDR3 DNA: TGTGCCAGCAGCTTCGACAGGGAAGACTATGGCTACACCTTC.

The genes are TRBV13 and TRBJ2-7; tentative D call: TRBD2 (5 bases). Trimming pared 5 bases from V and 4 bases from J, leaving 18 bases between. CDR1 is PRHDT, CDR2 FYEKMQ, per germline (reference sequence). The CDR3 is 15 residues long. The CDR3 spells CASSQRTVRRYEQYF. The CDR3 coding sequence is TGTGCCAGCAGCCAGAGGACCGTTAGGAGGTACGAGCAGTACTTC.

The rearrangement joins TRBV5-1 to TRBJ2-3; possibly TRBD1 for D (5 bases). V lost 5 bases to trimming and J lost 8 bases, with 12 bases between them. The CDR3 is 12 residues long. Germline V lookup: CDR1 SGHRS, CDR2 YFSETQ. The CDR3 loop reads CASRDTIGTQYF. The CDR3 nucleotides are TGCGCCAGCAGGGACACCATAGGTACGCAGTATTTT.

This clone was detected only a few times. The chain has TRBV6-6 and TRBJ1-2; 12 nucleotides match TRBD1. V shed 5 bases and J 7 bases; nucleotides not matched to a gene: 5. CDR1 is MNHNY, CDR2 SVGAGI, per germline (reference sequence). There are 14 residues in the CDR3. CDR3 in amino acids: CASSGGQGAFGYTF. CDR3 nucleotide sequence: TGTGCCAGCAGTGGGGGACAGGGGGCTTTTGGCTACACCTTC.

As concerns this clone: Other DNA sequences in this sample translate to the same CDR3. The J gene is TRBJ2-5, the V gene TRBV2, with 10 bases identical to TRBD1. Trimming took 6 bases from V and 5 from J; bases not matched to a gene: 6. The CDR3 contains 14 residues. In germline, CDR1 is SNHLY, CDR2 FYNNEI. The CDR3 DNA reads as TGTGCCAGCAGGGCCGGGACAGGGGTCGAGACCCAGTACTTC. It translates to CASRAGTGVETQYF.

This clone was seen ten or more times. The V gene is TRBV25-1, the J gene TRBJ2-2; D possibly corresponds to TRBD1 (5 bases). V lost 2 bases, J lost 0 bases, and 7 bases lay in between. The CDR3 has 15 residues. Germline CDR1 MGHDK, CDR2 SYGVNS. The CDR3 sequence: CASSETTANTGELFF. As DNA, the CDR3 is TGTGCCAGCAGTGAAACGACAGCGAACACCGGGGAGCTGTTTTTT.

This chain's CDR3 is CASSRVAEAFF. The CDR3 DNA reads TGTGCCAGCAGCAGAGTCGCTGAAGCTTTCTTT. This chain links TRBV5-8 with TRBJ1-1; D not certain. V lost 4 bases, J lost 6 bases, and 7 bases lay in between. The CDR3 extends over 11 amino acids. Germline loops: CDR1 SGHTS, CDR2 YDEGEE.

Written as DNA, the CDR3 is TGTGCCAGCAGCCATGAAAAACTGTTTTTT. Its translation: CASSHEKLFF. The chain is built from TRBV14 and TRBJ1-4; no definite D call. The V gene lost 3 bases and the J gene lost 7 bases, with 0 bases spanning the gap. This CDR3 has 10 amino acids. Germline V gives CDR1 SGHDN, CDR2 FVKESK.

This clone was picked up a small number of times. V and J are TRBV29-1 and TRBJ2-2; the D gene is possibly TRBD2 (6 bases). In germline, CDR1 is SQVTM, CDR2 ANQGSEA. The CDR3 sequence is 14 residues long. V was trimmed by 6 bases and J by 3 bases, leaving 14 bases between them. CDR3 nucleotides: TGCAGCGTCAACATAGGGACTTACACCGGGGAGCTGTTTTTT. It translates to CSVNIGTYTGELFF.

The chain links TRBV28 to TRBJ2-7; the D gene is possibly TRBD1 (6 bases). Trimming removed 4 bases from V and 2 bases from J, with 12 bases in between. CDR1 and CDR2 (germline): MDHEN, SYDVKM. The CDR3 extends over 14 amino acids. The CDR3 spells CASSSYRVPYEQYF. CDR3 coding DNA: TGTGCCAGCAGTTCTTACAGGGTCCCCTACGAGCAGTACTTC.

CDR3 residues: CASSSLAYREAFF. The CDR3 bases are TGTGCCAGCAGCTCGCTCGCCTATCGAGAAGCTTTCTTT. The chain has TRBV5-5 and TRBJ1-1; D unclear. The CDR3 runs 13 residues. CDR1 is SGHKS, CDR2 YYEKEE, per germline (reference sequence). Trimming cost V 3 bases and J 8 bases, with 14 bases left between them. Full variable domain (remainder filled in from reference TRBV5-5 and TRBJ1-1): DAGVTQSPTHLIKTRGQQVTLRCSPISGHKSVSWYQQVLGQGPQFIFQYYEKEERGRGNFPDRFSARQFPNYSSELNVNALLLGDSALYLCASSSLAYREAFFGQGTRLTVV.

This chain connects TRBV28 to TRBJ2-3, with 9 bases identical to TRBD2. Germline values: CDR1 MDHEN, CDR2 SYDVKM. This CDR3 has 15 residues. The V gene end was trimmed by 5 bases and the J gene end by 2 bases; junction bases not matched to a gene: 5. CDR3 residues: CASSHSGGITDTQYF. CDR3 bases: TGTGCCAGCAGTCATAGCGGGGGTATCACAGATACGCAGTATTTT.

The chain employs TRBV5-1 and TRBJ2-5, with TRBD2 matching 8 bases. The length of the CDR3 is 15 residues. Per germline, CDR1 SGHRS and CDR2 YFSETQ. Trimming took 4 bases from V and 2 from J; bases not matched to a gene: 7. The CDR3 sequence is CASSNGRGGQETQYF. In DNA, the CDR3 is TGCGCCAGCAGCAACGGACGGGGGGGACAAGAGACCCAGTACTTC.

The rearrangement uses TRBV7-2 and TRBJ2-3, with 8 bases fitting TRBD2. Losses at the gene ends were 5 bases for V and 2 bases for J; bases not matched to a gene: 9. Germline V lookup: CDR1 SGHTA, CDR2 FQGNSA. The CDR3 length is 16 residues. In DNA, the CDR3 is TGTGCCAGCAGCCGCACCGGGAGGGTAGTCACAGATACGCAGTATTTT. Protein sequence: CASSRTGRVVTDTQYF.

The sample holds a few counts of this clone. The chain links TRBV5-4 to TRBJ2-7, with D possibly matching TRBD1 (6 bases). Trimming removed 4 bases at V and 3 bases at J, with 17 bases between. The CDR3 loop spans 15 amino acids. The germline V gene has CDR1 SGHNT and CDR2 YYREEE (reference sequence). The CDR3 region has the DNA TGTGCCAGCAGCCTTCGGGACAAGGCCGACTACGAGCAGTACTTC. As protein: CASSLRDKADYEQYF.